The 15 T cell receptor beta chains listed next were all sequenced from one sample in a study of T cells after yellow fever vaccination. A single record per CDR3 protein comes from TCRdb applying MiXCR to the 5' RACE reads. Of a few hundred thousand distinct CDR3 sequences listed, roughly 3.5% were seen once; the top ten hold 23%. The specimen comprised PBMCs, sampled on the day of the yellow fever booster vaccination. The receptor source for this set is a man between 18 and 29 years old who received the YFV17D yellow fever vaccine.

The table lists this clonotype with a few counts. This sequence joins TRBV28 and TRBJ1-3, with D possibly being TRBD1 (5 bases). The CDR3 spans 15 residues. The ends were cut back, 4 bases at V and 0 bases at J, with 10 bases in the middle. The germline V gene encodes CDR1 MDHEN and CDR2 SYDVKM. The CDR3 sequence is CASSSGGGSGNTIYF. The CDR3, as DNA: TGTGCCAGCAGTTCGGGGGGAGGCTCTGGAAACACCATATATTTT. Full variable domain (remainder filled in from reference TRBV28 and TRBJ1-3): DVKVTQSSRYLVKRTGEKVFLECVQDMDHENMFWYRQDPGLGLRLIYFSYDVKMKEKGDIPEGYSVSREKKERFSLILESASTNQTSMYLCASSSGGGSGNTIYFGEGSWLTVV.

This clonotype was seen at least ten times. CDR3 in amino acids: CASSSRLGPNEQFF. In nucleotides, the CDR3 is TGTGCCAGCAGTTCGAGACTAGGCCCCAATGAGCAGTTCTTC. The rearrangement links TRBV6-2 or TRBV6-3 to TRBJ2-1; TRBD2 might be the D (6 bases). The germline V and J ends were trimmed by 4 bases and 6 bases, with 13 bases remaining between them. This CDR3 has 14 amino acids. Germline CDR1 and CDR2: MNHEY and SVGEGT.

At least ten counts were recorded for this clonotype. The chain couples TRBV7-2 to TRBJ1-1; tentatively, D is TRBD1 (6 bases). The CDR3 has 14 amino acids. CDR1 is SGHTA and CDR2 is FQGNSA in the germline V gene. V lost 4 bases and J lost 3, with 12 bases in between. The CDR3 protein is CASSSRGGHTEAFF. For the CDR3, the DNA is TGTGCCAGCAGCTCAAGGGGGGGACACACTGAAGCTTTCTTT.

This clonotype was picked up many times. CDR3 loop: CASRDWGHEAFF. Written as DNA, the CDR3 is TGTGCCAGCAGGGACTGGGGACACGAAGCTTTCTTT. The V and J genes are TRBV12-3 or TRBV12-4 and TRBJ1-1, with TRBD1 as a possible D gene (6 bases). The CDR3 has 12 amino acids. V was cut by 6 bases and J by 8 bases, with 13 bases left in between.

This clonotype was counted ten times or more. The J gene is TRBJ2-7, the V gene TRBV4-1, with TRBD2 matching 11 bases. This CDR3 spans 16 amino acids. Looked up from germline, CDR1 is MGHRA and CDR2 is YSYEKL. Trimming took 4 bases from V and 1 from J; bases not matched to a gene: 6. As DNA, the CDR3 is TGCGCCAGCAGCCCAGAAACTAGCGGGGGTTCCTACGAGCAGTACTTC. It is translated as CASSPETSGGSYEQYF.

This clonotype showed up many times. The chain uses TRBV3-2 and TRBJ2-1. TRBV3-2 is a listed pseudogene. The CDR3 spans 11 residues. The CDR3 region has the DNA TGTGCCAGCAGCTCAAGACAAGAGCAGTTCTTC. Translating gives CASSSRQEQFF.

This clonotype was found many times. The CDR3 DNA is TGTGCCAGCAGCCCCCTTGCGGGGGGATCCGGTGAGCAGTTCTTC. This encodes CASSPLAGGSGEQFF. The gene calls are TRBV7-2 and TRBJ2-1; 8 bases fit TRBD2. The CDR3 is made up of 15 amino acids. Unmatched junction bases numbered 12, after V lost 5 bases and J lost 9 bases. Germline V gene lookup returns CDR1 SGHTA and CDR2 FQGNSA.

This clonotype was detected a few times. The J gene is TRBJ2-1, the V gene TRBV20-1; D might be TRBD2 (6 bases). The V end was cut by 1 base, the J end by 9 bases, with 7 bases between. The CDR3 contains 11 residues. Germline CDR1 is DFQATT and CDR2 is SNEGSKA (reference sequence). The CDR3 loop is CSARVAVEQFF. The CDR3 bases are TGCAGTGCTAGAGTAGCGGTTGAGCAGTTCTTC.

This clonotype was detected many times. The CDR3 reads CASSQAGTGNYEQYF. CDR3 DNA sequence: TGTGCCAGCAGCCAAGCCGGGACAGGGAACTACGAGCAGTACTTC. This sequence joins TRBV27 and TRBJ2-7; 9 positions match TRBD1. Germline trimming cut 6 bases from V and 3 bases from J; bases unmatched to any gene: 9. Germline V gene sequence: CDR1 MNHEY, CDR2 SMNVEV (reference sequence). CDR3 length: 15 residues.

This clonotype has ten or more counts. This chain connects TRBV20-1 to TRBJ2-7; 11 bases align to TRBD2. The CDR3 totals 15 residues. The V gene end was trimmed by 1 base and the J gene end by 4 bases; junction bases not matched to a gene: 6. In germline, CDR1 is DFQATT, CDR2 SNEGSKA (reference sequence). The CDR3: CSARGATSGGYEQYF. In DNA form, the CDR3 reads TGCAGTGCTAGAGGGGCAACTAGCGGGGGATACGAGCAGTACTTC.

There are many counts of this clonotype. The chain couples TRBV28 to TRBJ1-5; unclear D gene. Trimming took 7 bases from V and 5 from J, leaving 15 bases between them. This CDR3 has 14 residues. Germline CDR1 is MDHEN and CDR2 is SYDVKM. The CDR3 spells CASTTAGRYQPQHF. In nucleotides, the CDR3 is TGTGCCAGCACTACTGCGGGCCGCTATCAGCCCCAGCATTTT.

In its sample, this clonotype was seen many times. This rearrangement joins TRBV7-9 to TRBJ2-3; D gene ambiguous. The CDR3 runs to 15 residues. The V and J ends lost 5 bases and 0 bases respectively, with 12 bases between them. The germline gives CDR1 SEHNR, CDR2 FQNEAQ (reference sequence). CDR3 DNA sequence: TGTGCCAGCAGCGCCCGAGGAACTAGCACAGATACGCAGTATTTT. Translated, it gives CASSARGTSTDTQYF.

The CDR3 loop reads CASSPQTGSSQYF. DNA for the CDR3: TGTGCCAGCAGCCCCCAAACGGGCAGTTCACAGTACTTC. The rearrangement uses TRBV3-1 and TRBJ2-5, with no clear D. Trimming took off 4 bases at V and 11 bases at J, with 17 bases between the two ends. Germline loops: CDR1 LGHDT, CDR2 YNNKEL (reference sequence). This CDR3 is built from 13 residues.

This clonotype has at least ten counts. The rearrangement links TRBV12-3 or TRBV12-4 to TRBJ1-5; D remains ambiguous. V was shortened by 2 bases and J by 3 bases, with 5 bases between the two germline ends. This CDR3 is built from 13 residues. The CDR3 loop reads CASSLTPNQPQHF. The CDR3 DNA reads as TGTGCCAGCAGTTTAACCCCCAATCAGCCCCAGCATTTT.

This clonotype has ten or more counts. This chain uses TRBV11-2 with TRBJ1-2; D uncertain. This CDR3 is 14 amino acids long. CDR1 SGHAT and CDR2 FQNNGV come from the germline V gene. The V end lost 4 bases, the J end lost 4 bases, and 13 bases lay between the germline ends. CDR3 DNA: TGTGCCAGCAGCTCGGCAGCCCGGGTCTATGGCTACACCTTC. Amino acids: CASSSAARVYGYTF.